The present T cell receptor beta chain was sequenced within a study of blood T cell repertoires in COVID-19. The CDR3 is 12 residues long. V lost 9 bases and J 4 bases, leaving 9 bases between the germline ends. CDR1 MNHEY and CDR2 SVGAGI come from the germline V gene. As handled by the study authors: Amplification from reference gene primers served as the basis for estimated nucleated cell counts. The data were produced by immunoSEQ multiplex PCR, yet TCRdb's version contains in-frame clones alone and is incomplete. V and J calls and clone size are given by that table; D and trimming were obtained from the DNA. The table has fewer than 350,000 clones, around 87% seen once.

The sequence derives from a woman between 18 and 29 years old with acute COVID-19. Sequencing was done on a sample of PBMCs or T cells enriched from blood (not recorded which). V is TRBV6-5 and J is TRBJ1-4, with D uncertain. CDR3 DNA: TGTGCCAGTTCCGGGGTTAATGAAAAACTGTTTTTT. Translated, it gives CASSGVNEKLFF.